This T cell receptor (beta chain) was sequenced for a study of early T cells in non-severe SARS-CoV-2 infection. Background on the study: It was bulk RNA from unsorted whole blood that was sequenced, and the chains were unpaired.

In germline, CDR1 is LGHNT, CDR2 FRNRAP. CDR3 size: 12 residues. V lost 6 bases and J 4 bases, leaving 8 bases between the germline ends. This clonotype was observed at least ten times. No antigen is known for it. Points from the study as a whole: VDJdb-based matching was biased toward anti-spike CD8 responses and missed private and CD4 specificities.

Unique molecular identifiers (one per individual cDNA molecule) were attached. TCRdb redid the calling of the 5' RACE reads with MiXCR, one entry per CDR3 protein. This table has about 64,000 distinct CDR3 sequences, less than 5% appearing once. The sample was whole blood. The chain recombines TRBV12-5 with TRBJ2-3; D is undetermined. The sequence was obtained from an adult who was a healthcare worker with PCR-confirmed SARS-CoV-2 infection or an uninfected control (not recorded which). The CDR3 DNA sequence: TGTGCTAGTGGAGATATGGCAGATACGCAGTATTTT. It is translated as CASGDMADTQYF.